These T cell receptor beta chains were read from a single sample in a study of blood T cell repertoires in COVID-19. Assay: immunoSEQ multiplex PCR; the TCRdb copy retains only in-frame clones and omits some. The sample shows approximately 93,000 clones, over 65% of them seen only once. The material sequenced was peripheral blood. These receptors were collected from a man aged 65-85 years with COVID-19, enrolled during active disease. Both conserved end residues are part of each CDR3. D genes are given only for firm matches. Size tells how often a clone was seen (once, few, many) or the class of an expanded clone, and some rows leave it out.

DNA: TGCGCCAGCAGCCAAAGGCTAGCGGGAGTAAGCAACACCGGGGAGCTGTTTTTT; CDR3: CASSQRLAGVSNTGELFF; D: TRBD2; size: -; J: TRBJ2-2; V: TRBV4-1
DNA: TGTGCCAGCAGTTCCCCGACAGGGGGCGCGGGTGGCTACACCTTC; CDR3: CASSSPTGGAGGYTF; D: TRBD1; size: -; J: TRBJ1-2; V: TRBV28
DNA: TGTGCCAGCAGCTTGAACAGAGGTAGCGGGATAGGCGAGCAGTACTTC; CDR3: CASSLNRGSGIGEQYF; D: TRBD2; size: -; J: TRBJ2-7; V: TRBV5-4
DNA: TGTGCCACCAAGGGACAGGGAAGGAATTCACCCCTCCACTTT; CDR3: CATKGQGRNSPLHF; D: TRBD1; size: -; J: TRBJ1-6; V: TRBV6-6
DNA: TGTGCCAGCAGTTTATACGGCGGGAGTATGGTATACGAGCAGTACTTC; CDR3: CASSLYGGSMVYEQYF; D: TRBD2; size: few; J: TRBJ2-7; V: TRBV27
DNA: TGTGCCAGCAGTGAAGCACGCAGGGCCTTGAAGACCCAGTACTTC; CDR3: CASSEARRALKTQYF; D: -; size: -; J: TRBJ2-5; V: TRBV2
DNA: TGTGCCAGCTCACCACCGACAGGGGTGAACACTGAAGCTTTCTTT; CDR3: CASSPPTGVNTEAFF; D: TRBD1; size: -; J: TRBJ1-1; V: TRBV18
DNA: TGTGCCTACCGGGACAGCTCCTACGAGCAGTACTTC; CDR3: CAYRDSSYEQYF; D: TRBD1; size: -; J: TRBJ2-7; V: TRBV30
DNA: TGTGCCAGCAGTTTCAGGGATCAGAACACTGAAGCTTTCTTT; CDR3: CASSFRDQNTEAFF; D: -; size: -; J: TRBJ1-1; V: TRBV27
DNA: TGTGCCAGCAGTGAACTAAGGGCCAGGGGCAATGAGCAGTTCTTC; CDR3: CASSELRARGNEQFF; D: -; size: -; J: TRBJ2-1; V: TRBV6-1
DNA: TGTGCCAGCAGCCCGGGGGCGGGAGCGGGAAATGAGCAGTTCTTC; CDR3: CASSPGAGAGNEQFF; D: -; size: -; J: TRBJ2-1; V: TRBV7-3
DNA: TGTGCCATCGCCCCTGGGACTAGCGGGATTTACGAGCAGTACTTC; CDR3: CAIAPGTSGIYEQYF; D: TRBD2; size: -; J: TRBJ2-7; V: TRBV7-2
DNA: TGTGCCAGCAGTTTTAAGGGAGGAGGGAACACTGAAGCTTTCTTT; CDR3: CASSFKGGGNTEAFF; D: -; size: -; J: TRBJ1-1; V: TRBV28
DNA: TGTGCCAGCAGCCAAGATGGGCAGTACTATGGCTACACCTTC; CDR3: CASSQDGQYYGYTF; D: -; size: -; J: TRBJ1-2; V: TRBV3-1/TRBV3-2
DNA: TGTGCCAGCAGCCCCTCCAACAGGGGGAACATTCAGTACTTC; CDR3: CASSPSNRGNIQYF; D: TRBD1; size: -; J: TRBJ2-4; V: TRBV6-6
DNA: TGTGCCAGCAGTTCCCGGGTGTACGAGCAGTACTTC; CDR3: CASSSRVYEQYF; D: -; size: -; J: TRBJ2-7; V: TRBV12-3/TRBV12-4
DNA: TGTGCCAGCAGTACCATATACAACAGCGGGCAGACTGGAAACACCATATATTTT; CDR3: CASSTIYNSGQTGNTIYF; D: -; size: many; J: TRBJ1-3; V: TRBV27
DNA: TGTGCCAGCAGCTTAGCCAGGGTTTTTGGCTACACCTTC; CDR3: CASSLARVFGYTF; D: -; size: many; J: TRBJ1-2; V: TRBV7-2
DNA: TGTGCCAGCAGCTTAGTCTCTAGCGATGGAGGCTCCTACAATGAGCAGTTCTTC; CDR3: CASSLVSSDGGSYNEQFF; D: -; size: -; J: TRBJ2-1; V: TRBV7-2
DNA: TGTGCCAGTACCCTAGGGACTTTCGGCACAGATACGCAGTATTTT; CDR3: CASTLGTFGTDTQYF; D: -; size: -; J: TRBJ2-3; V: TRBV19
DNA: TGTGCCAGCAGTTTTGAGCTAGCGGGAGGGCACTTCTTC; CDR3: CASSFELAGGHFF; D: TRBD2; size: -; J: TRBJ2-1; V: TRBV28
DNA: TGTGCCAGCAGCTCAGGGACAGGGAATCGGTACTTC; CDR3: CASSSGTGNRYF; D: TRBD1; size: -; J: TRBJ2-4; V: TRBV7-8
DNA: TGTGCCAGCAGTTCGCGCACCTACGAGCAGTACTTC; CDR3: CASSSRTYEQYF; D: -; size: few; J: TRBJ2-7; V: TRBV27
DNA: TGTGCCAGCAGCTCCGCTCATATGCCGACAGCCACCGGGGAGCTGTTTTTT; CDR3: CASSSAHMPTATGELFF; D: -; size: -; J: TRBJ2-2; V: TRBV7-8
DNA: TGTGCCAGCAGCATGACAGGGTTCAACATTCAGTACTTC; CDR3: CASSMTGFNIQYF; D: TRBD1; size: -; J: TRBJ2-4; V: TRBV5-8
DNA: TGTGCCAGCAGAAACGCGCTTGCTCGGGAGCAGTTCTTC; CDR3: CASRNALAREQFF; D: -; size: -; J: TRBJ2-1; V: TRBV2
DNA: TGTGCCAGCAGCGTAAGTTCAGGGCGGGGGAACACCGGGGAGCTGTTTTTT; CDR3: CASSVSSGRGNTGELFF; D: -; size: -; J: TRBJ2-2; V: TRBV9
DNA: TGTGCCAGCAGCTTTGTGGGAGGTAGTTACAATGAGCAGTTCTTC; CDR3: CASSFVGGSYNEQFF; D: -; size: -; J: TRBJ2-1; V: TRBV11-3
DNA: TGTGCCAGCACGACAGATGTGAACACTGAAGCTTTCTTT; CDR3: CASTTDVNTEAFF; D: -; size: -; J: TRBJ1-1; V: TRBV9
DNA: TGTGCCACCAGCAGGGACTCGAATGAAAAACTGTTTTTT; CDR3: CATSRDSNEKLFF; D: -; size: -; J: TRBJ1-4; V: TRBV15
DNA: TGCAGCGTTCGGTCACAAGCGTATGGCTACACCTTC; CDR3: CSVRSQAYGYTF; D: -; size: -; J: TRBJ1-2; V: TRBV29-1
DNA: TGTGCCAGCAGCTTACAGGGTCGGAGAGACACCATATATTTT; CDR3: CASSLQGRRDTIYF; D: -; size: -; J: TRBJ1-3; V: TRBV7-8
DNA: TGTGCCAGCTCACCACGGGCGCCTAGCGGCTCAGATACGCAGTATTTT; CDR3: CASSPRAPSGSDTQYF; D: TRBD2; size: -; J: TRBJ2-3; V: TRBV18
DNA: TGTGCCAGCAGCCGCGGGACTAGCGGGACCAATGAGCAGTTCTTC; CDR3: CASSRGTSGTNEQFF; D: TRBD2; size: -; J: TRBJ2-1; V: TRBV11-2
DNA: TGCGCCAGCAGCTTGGAAAGCGGGAGGGCCGGGGAGCTGTTTTTT; CDR3: CASSLESGRAGELFF; D: TRBD2; size: -; J: TRBJ2-2; V: TRBV5-1
DNA: TGTGCCTGGAGTCCCGGGACAGGGGCAACTAATGAAAAACTGTTTTTT; CDR3: CAWSPGTGATNEKLFF; D: TRBD1; size: -; J: TRBJ1-4; V: TRBV30
DNA: TGCAGTGCTAGTCTCTCGTGGGGGGAGGGCCCGATCTTGTTAGATACGCAGTATTTT; CDR3: CSASLSWGEGPILLDTQYF; D: TRBD2; size: -; J: TRBJ2-3; V: TRBV20-1
DNA: TGTGCCAGCTCCCTCCCACGGGAAAACACTGAAGCTTTCTTT; CDR3: CASSLPRENTEAFF; D: -; size: few; J: TRBJ1-1; V: TRBV6-6
DNA: TGTGCCAGCAGCTCCACTAGCGGGAGTGCCACAGTTGAGCAGTTCTTC; CDR3: CASSSTSGSATVEQFF; D: TRBD2; size: once; J: TRBJ2-1; V: TRBV11-3
DNA: TGTGCCAGCAGCTTCGGGACAGGGGACTACAATGAGCAGTTCTTC; CDR3: CASSFGTGDYNEQFF; D: TRBD1; size: -; J: TRBJ2-1; V: TRBV7-2
DNA: TGTGCCAGAAGCTTGGGCGGGAAGGAACCCTATGGCTACACCTTC; CDR3: CARSLGGKEPYGYTF; D: -; size: -; J: TRBJ1-2; V: TRBV5-3